These 16 T cell receptor beta chains share one sample of origin, sequenced in a study of cytomegalovirus exposure and HLA in healthy donors. PCR involved 60 Vbeta and 13 Jbeta primers. TCRdb's copy holds only in-frame clones and misses some; the assay was immunoSEQ multiplex PCR. The sample yields roughly 70,000 clones, about 75% seen once. Material: PBMCs. The receptors stem from a man in his 70s in good health and CMV-seronegative.

The chain couples TRBV2 to TRBJ1-1; D is possibly TRBD1 (6 bases). CDR3 size: 15 residues. Trimming took 8 bases from V and 11 from J, leaving 27 bases between them. The germline V gene encodes CDR1 SNHLY and CDR2 FYNNEI. DNA for the CDR3: TGTGCCAGCCTCCCTGGGGGCAGGCCCTCACGGGGTGCTTTCTTT. Translated: CASLPGGRPSRGAFF.

The V call is TRBV18, the J call TRBJ2-2; D is undetermined. The CDR3 runs 15 residues. Germline-derived CDR1 and CDR2 are KGHSH and LQKENI. Trimming removed 1 base at V and 1 base at J, with 7 bases between. CDR3 loop: CASSPLVRNTGELFF. The CDR3 DNA sequence: TGTGCCAGCTCACCACTTGTGAGGAACACCGGGGAGCTGTTTTTT.

The table lists this clone with a few counts. The chain recombines TRBV11-2 with TRBJ2-7, with 10 positions matching TRBD1. This CDR3 is built from 15 residues. Trimming removed 6 bases from V and 6 bases from J; junction bases left unmatched: 11. Germline V gives CDR1 SGHAT, CDR2 FQNNGV. This chain's CDR3 is CASSYLGTGVGEQYF. DNA of the CDR3: TGTGCCAGCAGTTACCTCGGGACAGGGGTAGGCGAGCAGTACTTC.

The rearrangement links TRBV5-1 to TRBJ2-1; D is possibly TRBD2 (5 bases). The CDR3 is 13 residues long. Germline values: CDR1 SGHRS, CDR2 YFSETQ. V dropped 4 bases and J dropped 10 bases, with 15 bases sitting between them. CDR3 DNA sequence: TGCGCCAGCAGCCTGCCCCTGAGGGAGGAGCAGTTCTTC. This encodes CASSLPLREEQFF.

This clone was detected a few times. The gene calls are TRBV28 and TRBJ2-7; the match to TRBD1 covers 8 bases. The junction had 5 bases not matched to a gene; V was cut back by 7 bases and J by 3 bases. CDR1 and CDR2 (germline): MDHEN, SYDVKM. CDR3 length equals 13 residues. The CDR3: CASKRTGNYEQYF. The CDR3 DNA reads as TGTGCCAGCAAACGGACAGGGAACTACGAGCAGTACTTC.

V gene TRBV29-1 combines with J gene TRBJ2-1, with TRBD2 matching 11 bases. V lost 4 bases to trimming and J lost 2 bases; unmatched junction nucleotides: 1. Germline CDR1 is SQVTM and CDR2 is ANQGSEA. CDR3 size: 14 residues. Written as DNA, the CDR3 is TGCAGCGTTGCGACTAGCGGGGCCTACAATGAGCAGTTCTTC. It yields the protein CSVATSGAYNEQFF.

The J gene is TRBJ2-3, the V gene TRBV11-2; D might be TRBD2 (6 bases). The CDR3 covers 14 residues. V was clipped by 3 bases and J by 2 bases, with 9 bases between them. Germline CDR1 SGHAT, CDR2 FQNNGV. CDR3 amino acids: CASSLEGTTDTQYF. The CDR3 DNA sequence: TGTGCCAGCAGCTTGGAGGGGACCACAGATACGCAGTATTTT. Supplemented by reference TRBV11-2 and TRBJ2-3, the full variable domain reads EAGVAQSPRYKIIEKRQSVAFWCNPISGHATLYWYQQILGQGPKLLIQFQNNGVVDDSQLPKDRFSAERLKGVDSTLKIQPAKLEDSAVYLCASSLEGTTDTQYFGPGTRLTVL.

The genes are TRBV7-2 and TRBJ1-2; a possible D gene is TRBD1 (6 bases). V was trimmed by 1 base and J by 4 bases, leaving 13 bases between them. The CDR3 runs to 15 residues. The V gene's germline CDR1 is SGHTA and CDR2 FQGNSA. The chain's CDR3 is CASSLESTGTYGYTF. For the CDR3, the DNA is TGTGCCAGCAGCTTAGAGTCTACAGGGACCTATGGCTACACCTTC.

The chain has TRBV29-1 and TRBJ2-1; no firm D call. V lost 7 bases, J lost 10 bases, and 11 bases lay in between. Looked up from germline, CDR1 is SQVTM and CDR2 is ANQGSEA. CDR3 length: 10 amino acids. CDR3 nucleotide sequence: TGCAGCGCTGTAACGCGGGAGCAGTTCTTC. Translated: CSAVTREQFF.

The V call is TRBV11-2, the J call TRBJ2-5; tentative D call: TRBD2 (6 bases). Trimming took 7 bases from V and 2 from J, leaving 17 bases between them. CDR1 is SGHAT, CDR2 FQNNGV, per germline. This CDR3 region has 15 residues. The CDR3 sequence: CASTFGGSGQETQYF. The CDR3 DNA follows: TGTGCCAGCACCTTCGGGGGATCAGGGCAAGAGACCCAGTACTTC.

This clone showed up just once. The chain carries TRBV27 and TRBJ2-7, with 9 bases fitting TRBD2. Germline V CDR1 and CDR2: MNHEY, SMNVEV (reference sequence). The J segment lost 4 bases and the V segment lost 8 bases, leaving 9 bases of the junction unmatched. The CDR3 contains 14 residues. CDR3 DNA sequence: TGTGCCAGCGCCCGTAGCGGGAGTTGGTACGAGCAGTACTTC. Translating gives CASARSGSWYEQYF.

The chain has TRBV5-1 and TRBJ2-3, with D possibly matching TRBD1 (6 bases). Germline CDR1 and CDR2: SGHRS and YFSETQ. This CDR3 comprises 16 residues. Trimming took off 4 bases at V and 0 bases at J, with 15 bases between the two ends. CDR3 protein: CASSVGQSSSTDTQYF. CDR3 DNA sequence: TGCGCCAGCAGCGTAGGACAGTCTTCTAGCACAGATACGCAGTATTTT. The complete variable domain, with remaining parts taken from reference TRBV5-1 and TRBJ2-3, reads KAGVTQTPRYLIKTRGQQVTLSCSPISGHRSVSWYQQTPGQGLQFLFEYFSETQRNKGNFPGRFSGRQFSNSRSEMNVSTLELGDSALYLCASSVGQSSSTDTQYFGPGTRLTVL.

V and J are TRBV5-1 and TRBJ2-7; tentative D call: TRBD2 (5 bases). The CDR3 is 15 residues long. Trimming removed 0 bases from V and 3 bases from J, with 13 bases in between. From germline, CDR1 is SGHRS and CDR2 YFSETQ. The CDR3 reads CASSLVPQGSYEQYF. The CDR3 region has the DNA TGCGCCAGCAGCTTGGTTCCGCAAGGGAGCTACGAGCAGTACTTC.

In DNA form, the CDR3 reads TGTGCCACCAGCAGAATCCTCGAAGGGGCGGGAGGGGCCAACGTCCTGACTTTC. Protein product: CATSRILEGAGGANVLTF. V and J are TRBV15 and TRBJ2-6; the D gene is possibly TRBD2 (6 bases). The CDR3 has 18 amino acids. Germline V CDR1 and CDR2: LNHNV, YYDKDF (reference sequence). V lost 2 bases and J lost 4, with 18 bases in between.

The chain is built from TRBV18 and TRBJ2-3; weak D call: TRBD2 (5 bases). With 6 bases removed from V and 4 bases from J, the gap between germline ends came to 17 bases. The CDR3 is 15 residues long. The germline V gene encodes CDR1 KGHSH and CDR2 LQKENI. The CDR3 region has the DNA TGTGCCAGCTCGCAGACTATGAATGGGGCAGATACGCAGTATTTT. It is translated as CASSQTMNGADTQYF. The variable domain in full, completed from reference TRBV18 and TRBJ2-3, reads NAGVMQNPRHLVRRRGQEARLRCSPMKGHSHVYWYRQLPEEGLKFMVYLQKENIIDESGMPKERFSAEFPKEGPSILRIQQVVRGDSAAYFCASSQTMNGADTQYFGPGTRLTVL.

V is TRBV18 and J is TRBJ2-1; 10 positions match TRBD2. V trimming: 3 bases; J trimming: 3 bases; junction bases outside the gene matches: 5. The germline CDR1 and CDR2 sequences are KGHSH and LQKENI. CDR3 size: 16 residues. Written as DNA, the CDR3 is TGTGCCAGCTCACCGAGGACTAGCGGCGGCTACAATGAGCAGTTCTTC. The encoded protein is CASSPRTSGGYNEQFF.